This TCR beta chain was recorded in a study of vaccination effects on CD4 cells after COVID-19. Ahead of sequencing, the ViraFEST assay grew antigen-specific CD4+ T cells using viral peptide pools. Following a roughly 10-day culture, CD4+ T cells were purified. According to the study, vaccine recipients showed no prior SARS-CoV-2 infection and negative nucleocapsid antibodies. Culturing of 1.5 million to 2.5 million PBMC per well took place with roughly 10 IU/ml IL-2 and around 10 ug/ml peptides. Profiling relied on immunoSEQ multiplex PCR, and the TCRdb table lists in-frame clones only, not all of them. The table includes 25,000 or so clones, 73% detected once. Trimming pared 3 bases from V and 6 bases from J, leaving 12 bases between. The CDR3 covers 13 residues. The V gene's germline CDR1 is SGHDT and CDR2 YYEEEE. On this clone itself: Its antigen remains unidentified.

Sequences were derived from CD4+ T cells from PBMCs cultured with SARS-CoV-2 spike peptides, sampled before COVID-19 vaccination. The TCR originated in a human donor who received a COVID-19 vaccine. The rearrangement uses TRBV5-6 and TRBJ1-1, with D maybe TRBD1 (5 bases). The CDR3 bases are TGTGCCAGCAGCTCCAGGGTATTGGCTGAAGCTTTCTTT. Its translation is CASSSRVLAEAFF.